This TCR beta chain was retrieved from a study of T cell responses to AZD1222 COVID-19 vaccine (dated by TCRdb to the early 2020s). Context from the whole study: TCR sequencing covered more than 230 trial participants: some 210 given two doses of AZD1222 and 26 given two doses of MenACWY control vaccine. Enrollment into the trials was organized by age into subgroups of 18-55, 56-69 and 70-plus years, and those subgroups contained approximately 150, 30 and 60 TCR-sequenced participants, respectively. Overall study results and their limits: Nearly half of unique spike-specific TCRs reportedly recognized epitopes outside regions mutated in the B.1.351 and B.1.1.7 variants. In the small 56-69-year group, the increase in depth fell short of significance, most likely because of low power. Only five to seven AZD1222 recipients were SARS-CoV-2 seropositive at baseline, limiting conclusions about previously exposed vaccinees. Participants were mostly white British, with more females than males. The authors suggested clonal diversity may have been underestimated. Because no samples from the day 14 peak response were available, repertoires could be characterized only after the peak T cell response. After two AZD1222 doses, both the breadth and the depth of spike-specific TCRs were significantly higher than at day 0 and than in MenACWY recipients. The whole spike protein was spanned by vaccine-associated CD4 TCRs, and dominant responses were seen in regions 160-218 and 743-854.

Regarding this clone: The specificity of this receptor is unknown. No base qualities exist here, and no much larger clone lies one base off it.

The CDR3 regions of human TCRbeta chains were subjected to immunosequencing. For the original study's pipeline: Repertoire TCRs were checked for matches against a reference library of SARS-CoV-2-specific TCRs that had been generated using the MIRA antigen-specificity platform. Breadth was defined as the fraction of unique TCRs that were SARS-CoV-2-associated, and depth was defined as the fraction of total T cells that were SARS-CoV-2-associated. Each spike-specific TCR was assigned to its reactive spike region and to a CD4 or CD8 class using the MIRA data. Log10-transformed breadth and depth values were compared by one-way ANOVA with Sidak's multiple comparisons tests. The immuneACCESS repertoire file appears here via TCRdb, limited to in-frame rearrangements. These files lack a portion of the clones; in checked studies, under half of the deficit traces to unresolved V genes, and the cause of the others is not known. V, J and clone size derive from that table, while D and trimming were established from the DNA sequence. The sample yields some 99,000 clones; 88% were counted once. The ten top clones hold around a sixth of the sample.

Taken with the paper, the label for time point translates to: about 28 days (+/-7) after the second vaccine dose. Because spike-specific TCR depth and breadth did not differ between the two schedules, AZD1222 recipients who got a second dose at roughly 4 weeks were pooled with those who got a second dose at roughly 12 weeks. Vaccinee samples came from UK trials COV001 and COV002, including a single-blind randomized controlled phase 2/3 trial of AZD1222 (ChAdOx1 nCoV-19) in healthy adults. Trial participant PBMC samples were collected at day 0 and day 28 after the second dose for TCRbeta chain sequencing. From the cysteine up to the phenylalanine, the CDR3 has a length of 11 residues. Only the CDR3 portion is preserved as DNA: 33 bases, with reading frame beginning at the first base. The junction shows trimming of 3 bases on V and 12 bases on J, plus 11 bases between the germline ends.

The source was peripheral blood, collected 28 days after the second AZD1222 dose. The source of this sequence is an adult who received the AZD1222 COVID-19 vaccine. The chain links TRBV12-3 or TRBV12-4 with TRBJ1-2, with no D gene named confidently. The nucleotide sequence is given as TGTGCCAGCAGTTTCGGGCTGCAGCACACCTTC. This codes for CASSFGLQHTF.